The 18 T cell receptor beta chains below come from one sample, sequenced in a study of T cell repertoires in cytomegalovirus infection. No antigen has been identified for these receptors. TCRdb used MiXCR to reprocess the reads, holding one entry per CDR3 protein. Counted here are approximately 340,000 distinct CDR3 sequences, almost 30% occurring once; the ten biggest clones make up about 19%. The sequenced sample was cultured PBMCs, obtained from culture after CMV antigen stimulation. The receptors were gathered from a human donor in good health (CMV status not recorded). Some clones in this sample may be carry-over from other donors' samples.

Only a few counts were recorded for this clonotype. For the CDR3, the DNA is TGTGCCAGCAGTTCTGGACAGTTCCATGGGGGCTACACCTTC. It encodes CASSSGQFHGGYTF. The V and J genes are TRBV6-6 and TRBJ1-2, with a tentative D call TRBD1 (6 bases). V was trimmed by 4 bases and J by 8 bases, leaving 17 bases between them. This CDR3 has 14 amino acids. CDR1 and CDR2 from the germline V gene are MNHNY and SVGAGI (reference sequence).

The chain links TRBV18 to TRBJ1-2; 9 nucleotides align to TRBD1. In germline, CDR1 is KGHSH, CDR2 LQKENI. The CDR3 is made up of 15 amino acids. V shed 1 base and J 8 bases; nucleotides not matched to a gene: 8. The CDR3 here is CASSPLLDRGEGYTF. In DNA form, the CDR3 reads TGTGCCAGCTCACCACTACTGGACAGGGGTGAAGGCTACACCTTC.

In the case of this clonotype: It may be a read error: a sequence one base away is much more abundant. The V gene is TRBV11-1, the J gene TRBJ2-1, with TRBD1 matching over 9 bases. In germline, CDR1 is SGHAT, CDR2 FQDESV (reference sequence). Trimming at V came to 2 bases and at J to 7 bases, leaving 12 bases not matched to a gene. The CDR3 is 17 amino acids. Here the CDR3 reads CASSLWGSTGQGNEQFF. DNA for the CDR3: TGTGCCAGCAGCTTATGGGGCTCGACAGGACAGGGGAATGAGCAGTTCTTC.

The chain combines TRBV28 with TRBJ2-1; TRBD2 might be the D (6 bases). Germline CDR1 is MDHEN and CDR2 is SYDVKM. The CDR3 consists of 15 residues. V was cut by 5 bases and J by 4 bases, with 15 bases left in between. CDR3 nucleotides: TGTGCCAGCAGTGTCCCCGGGAGTTTATACAATGAGCAGTTCTTC. Translating gives CASSVPGSLYNEQFF.

The V call is TRBV7-8, the J call TRBJ1-2, with TRBD1 identical over 7 bases. From germline, CDR1 is SGHVS and CDR2 FQNEAQ. With V trimmed by 4 bases and J by 0 bases, 5 bases remained unmatched. This CDR3 has 15 residues. This CDR3 reads CASSSRQGPNYGYTF. The CDR3 bases are TGTGCCAGCAGCTCCCGACAGGGCCCTAACTATGGCTACACCTTC.

About this clonotype: A junction end diverges from the germline sequence, so it may reflect a read error. This chain joins TRBV4-1 and TRBJ1-5, with D perhaps matching TRBD1 (5 bases). The CDR3 consists of 15 residues. Germline V lookup: CDR1 MGHRA, CDR2 YSYEKL. CDR3 in DNA: TGCGCCAGCAGCCAAGTAGGGGCAGGTCCTCAGCCCCAGCAATTT. Translating it yields CASSQVGAGPQPQQF.

This clonotype was picked up many times. The chain uses TRBV4-2 and TRBJ1-1; 8 bases are a match to TRBD1. The CDR3 has 15 residues. CDR1 is LGHNA and CDR2 is YNFKEQ in the germline V gene. J gave up 9 bases and V 0 bases, and 9 bases lay outside the gene matches. CDR3 sequence: CASSQDWSGQVQAFF. The CDR3 DNA reads as TGTGCCAGCAGCCAAGATTGGTCGGGACAGGTTCAAGCTTTCTTT.

This clonotype occurred a few times. The chain is built from TRBV20-1 and TRBJ1-2; D not certain. Per the germline V gene, CDR1 is DFQATT and CDR2 is SNEGSKA (reference sequence). This CDR3 has 14 amino acids. V was clipped by 5 bases and J by 4 bases, with 17 bases between them. The CDR3 reads CSASRDDPFYGYTF. DNA for the CDR3: TGCAGTGCTTCCCGGGATGACCCCTTCTATGGCTACACCTTC.

V and J are TRBV5-1 and TRBJ2-7; D is unresolved. The CDR3 is 14 residues long. The V gene lost 3 bases and the J gene lost 0 bases, with 10 bases spanning the gap. Germline CDR1 and CDR2: SGHRS and YFSETQ. The DNA for the CDR3 is TGCGCCAGCAGCTGGCGGTCGATCTCCTACGAGCAGTACTTC. Translating gives CASSWRSISYEQYF.

This sequence joins TRBV3-1 and TRBJ1-5; no definite D call. Germline lookup yields CDR1 LGHDT and CDR2 YNNKEL (reference sequence). Between the trimmed V and J ends, which lost 1 base and 7 bases, there was a span of 8 bases. CDR3 length equals 13 residues. The CDR3 loop is CASSQVGFQPQHF. DNA for the CDR3: TGTGCCAGCAGCCAAGTCGGTTTCCAGCCCCAGCATTTT.

This clonotype occurred a few times. V is TRBV11-1 and J is TRBJ2-5, with D perhaps TRBD1 (5 bases). The CDR3 runs to 16 residues. Germline V gives CDR1 SGHAT, CDR2 FQDESV (reference sequence). V lost 5 bases and J 0 bases, leaving 16 bases between the germline ends. The CDR3 region is CASSPPRDLYQETQYF. CDR3 DNA: TGTGCCAGCAGCCCGCCCAGGGATTTGTACCAAGAGACCCAGTACTTC.

This chain uses TRBV7-2 with TRBJ2-3; perhaps TRBD2 as D (7 bases). Germline V gene data show CDR1 as SGHTA and CDR2 as FQGNSA. The CDR3 spans 16 residues. V dropped 7 bases and J dropped 3 bases, with 20 bases sitting between them. The CDR3 DNA follows: TGTGCCAGCACCTTTGGAGGGGGGCGGGGGACAGATACGCAGTATTTT. It codes for CASTFGGGRGTDTQYF.

This clonotype is a singleton in its sample. The chain carries TRBV20-1 and TRBJ2-5, with 13 bases lining up with TRBD2. CDR3 length: 15 amino acids. Germline V lookup: CDR1 DFQATT, CDR2 SNEGSKA (reference sequence). The trim removed 7 bases at V and 4 bases at J, leaving 9 bases unmatched. CDR3 bases: TGCAGTGTACTAGCGGGGGGGGCGTTAGGAGAGACCCAGTACTTC. It yields the protein CSVLAGGALGETQYF.

This chain joins TRBV29-1 and TRBJ2-1, with no clear D. V lost 4 bases to trimming and J lost 10 bases, with 11 bases between them. Per germline, CDR1 SQVTM and CDR2 ANQGSEA. The CDR3 is 11 amino acids. The CDR3 spells CSVGPLGEQFF. CDR3 DNA: TGCAGCGTTGGGCCCTTGGGGGAGCAGTTCTTC.

This clonotype was detected many times. This chain connects TRBV12-3 or TRBV12-4 to TRBJ2-7; 9 bases fit TRBD2. Trimming took 4 bases from V and 2 from J; bases not matched to a gene: 6. The CDR3 consists of 15 residues. This chain's CDR3 is CASSSLGGRAYEQYF. The CDR3 DNA sequence: TGTGCCAGCAGTTCGCTTGGCGGGAGGGCCTACGAGCAGTACTTC.

The rearrangement links TRBV7-9 to TRBJ1-3; D is uncertain. Germline V lookup: CDR1 SEHNR, CDR2 FQNEAQ (reference sequence). Trimming stripped 4 bases from V and 0 bases from J, with 16 bases between. This CDR3 is built from 17 residues. The chain's CDR3 is CASSSPERRSSGNTIYF. CDR3 nucleotide sequence: TGTGCCAGCAGCTCCCCCGAAAGACGGAGCTCTGGAAACACCATATATTTT.

This clonotype was seen a few times. V and J are TRBV7-3 and TRBJ2-3, with TRBD1 identical over 7 bases. CDR3 length: 14 residues. CDR1 is SGHTA and CDR2 is FQGTGA in the germline V gene. The junction had 3 bases not matched to a gene; V was cut back by 4 bases and J by 2 bases. The CDR3 DNA sequence: TGTGCCAGCAGCTCACAGGGGAACACAGATACGCAGTATTTT. It specifies CASSSQGNTDTQYF.

This clonotype turned up a few times. The V and J genes are TRBV12-3 or TRBV12-4 and TRBJ1-4, with 9 bases identical to TRBD1. The CDR3 consists of 15 residues. With 7 bases clipped from V and 8 bases from J, the junction kept 11 bases outside the gene matches. The CDR3 region has the DNA TGTGCCAGCACCACCACAGGGGGCGGTAGCGAAAAACTGTTTTTT. Translation: CASTTTGGGSEKLFF.